The next 5 T cell receptor beta chains were all read from a single sample in a study of T cell responses to AZD1222 COVID-19 vaccine. Libraries were prepared by immunoSEQ multiplex PCR; TCRdb keeps only in-frame clonotypes and omits some of them. The table includes approximately 76,000 clones, about 82% detected once. This specimen consisted of peripheral blood, obtained on day 0 of AZD1222 vaccination. These receptors originate from an adult in good health.

The J gene is TRBJ2-5, the V gene TRBV6-1, with D tentatively TRBD1 or TRBD2 (6 bases each). V was shortened by 3 bases and J by 7 bases, with 15 bases between the two germline ends. The CDR3 runs 14 residues. The germline gives CDR1 MNHNS, CDR2 SASEGT. This CDR3 is CASSDLGARGTQYF. The CDR3 DNA sequence: TGTGCCAGCAGTGACCTGGGGGCGCGGGGGACCCAGTACTTC.

The rearrangement joins TRBV6-4 to TRBJ2-7; no clear D gene. Per germline, CDR1 MRHNA and CDR2 SNTAGT. The length of the CDR3 is 14 residues. V lost 7 bases and J 2 bases, leaving 15 bases between the germline ends. The CDR3 region has the DNA TGTGCCAGCAAATCTGACGCCACAACCTACGAGCAGTACTTC. This translates into CASKSDATTYEQYF.

This clone was recorded only once. The chain uses TRBV2 and TRBJ2-5, with TRBD2 matching 8 bases. Per germline, CDR1 SNHLY and CDR2 FYNNEI. The CDR3 spans 15 residues. After removal of 4 bases from V and 8 bases from J, the junction contained 12 bases not matched to a gene. The CDR3 coding sequence is TGTGCCAGCAGTGCCGGGGCGGGGGGAAGAGGAACCCAGTACTTC. Translating it yields CASSAGAGGRGTQYF.

CDR3 amino acids: CSVERGGTEAFF. The CDR3 nucleotides read TGCAGCGTTGAAAGGGGTGGGACTGAAGCTTTCTTT. The V call is TRBV29-1, the J call TRBJ1-1, with D possibly being TRBD1 (5 bases). CDR3 length: 12 amino acids. V was pared by 2 bases and J by 5 bases, with 9 bases between. Germline CDR1 reads SQVTM; CDR2 reads ANQGSEA.

This chain joins TRBV5-6 and TRBJ1-3; D gene unclear. Germline CDR1 and CDR2: SGHDT and YYEEEE. The CDR3 is 15 amino acids. V was trimmed by 4 bases and J by 0 bases, leaving 11 bases between them. CDR3 bases: TGTGCCAGCAGCCCTTGGGCACACTCTGGAAACACCATATATTTT. Amino acid sequence: CASSPWAHSGNTIYF.